A selection of T cell receptor beta chains follows, all from one sample in a study of cytomegalovirus exposure and HLA in healthy donors. TCRdb's table, derived via immunoSEQ multiplex PCR, lists solely in-frame clones and lacks some. The table includes some 120,000 clones, 15% detected once. The specimen was PBMCs. The receptors were sampled from a woman in her late teens or twenties in good health and CMV-seronegative. The CDR3 runs from the conserved cysteine through the conserved F or W. The D gene is left open where the match is weak. Rows may omit the clone size; those that give it use once, few, many or a size class.

D,J,size,V,DNA,CDR3
TRBD1,TRBJ1-1,few,TRBV19,TGTGCCAGTAGGGGGACAGGGGGCACCTCTGAAGCTTTCTTT,CASRGTGGTSEAFF
TRBD2,TRBJ2-3,-,TRBV6-1,TGTGCCAGCAGTGAACTAGCGGGAGTGGATACGCAGTATTTT,CASSELAGVDTQYF
-,TRBJ1-3,few,TRBV9,TGTGCCAGCAGCCCCTGGGACAACTCTGGAAACACCATATATTTT,CASSPWDNSGNTIYF
-,TRBJ2-3,-,TRBV19,TGTGCCAGTACCCCGGACAGAAGGTATACAGATACGCAGTATTTT,CASTPDRRYTDTQYF
-,TRBJ2-7,few,TRBV30,TGTGCCTCGACTATGGGGGCAAAGGAGTACTTC,CASTMGAKEYF
TRBD2,TRBJ2-5,few,TRBV6-1,TGTGCCAGCAGTGGACCCGGGACTAGCGGGGGGGCCCGAGAGACCCAGTACTTC,CASSGPGTSGGARETQYF
TRBD1,TRBJ1-5,few,TRBV7-9,TGTGCCAGCAGCTCACAGGGGCGCAATCAGCCCCAGCATTTT,CASSSQGRNQPQHF
-,TRBJ1-1,-,TRBV7-2,TGTGCCAGCAGCTTAGGTACGATTCCGGGATTGGGCACTGAAGCTTTCTTT,CASSLGTIPGLGTEAFF
-,TRBJ2-1,-,TRBV5-1,TGCGCCAGCAGCTTGGGGCAGGGAAGGGTCCATGAGCAGTTCTTC,CASSLGQGRVHEQFF
TRBD2,TRBJ2-7,few,TRBV10-3,TGTGCCATCGGGGGACTAGCCTACGAGCAGTACTTC,CAIGGLAYEQYF
TRBD1,TRBJ1-2,few,TRBV5-6,TGTGCCAGCAGCTTGGTGACAGGGGACTCTGCTAACTATGGCTACACCTTC,CASSLVTGDSANYGYTF
-,TRBJ1-2,few,TRBV5-4,TGTGCCAGCAGGGAGGGACGGCCCCCCTATGGCTACACCTTC,CASREGRPPYGYTF
TRBD2,TRBJ2-3,-,TRBV6-4,TGTGCCAGCAGTGAACAAGCGGGGGGGCCAGATACGCAGTATTTT,CASSEQAGGPDTQYF
TRBD2,TRBJ2-3,few,TRBV30,TGTGCCTGGAAGCAGGGCGGGAGAACAGATACGCAGTATTTT,CAWKQGGRTDTQYF
-,TRBJ1-3,-,TRBV4-3,TGCGCCAGCAGCCAAGATCAGGGAGGGACTGGAAACACCATATATTTT,CASSQDQGGTGNTIYF
-,TRBJ2-1,-,TRBV27,TGTGCCAGCAGTTCCCCCCGTCAGGGTGCGAATTACAATGAGCAGTTCTTC,CASSSPRQGANYNEQFF
-,TRBJ1-5,few,TRBV28,TGTGCCAGCAGTTCTAGGACAGTAGGAAATCAGCCCCAGCATTTT,CASSSRTVGNQPQHF
-,TRBJ2-3,few,TRBV28,TGTGCCAGCAATCTCGGGGCAGGGGACACAGATACGCAGTATTTT,CASNLGAGDTDTQYF
-,TRBJ1-4,-,TRBV5-6,TGTGCCAGCAGCTCAGAGGGGGTAAATGAAAAACTGTTTTTT,CASSSEGVNEKLFF
-,TRBJ2-3,-,TRBV5-1,TGCGCCAGCAGCCAGAGCTTGGGGGCTTCTGGCACAGATACGCAGTATTTT,CASSQSLGASGTDTQYF
-,TRBJ1-1,-,TRBV20-1,TGCAGGGTCGACAAGAACACTGAAGCTTTCTTT,CRVDKNTEAFF
-,TRBJ1-1,few,TRBV15,TGTGCCACCAGCAGTTACGGACAGCAGAACACTGAAGCTTTCTTT,CATSSYGQQNTEAFF
-,TRBJ1-5,few,TRBV30,TGTGCCTGGAGTGCTGGTCTGGCATTCAATCAGCCCCAGCATTTT,CAWSAGLAFNQPQHF
TRBD1,TRBJ2-1,-,TRBV30,TGTGCCTGGAGAAAGGACAGGAATGAGCAGTTCTTC,CAWRKDRNEQFF
-,TRBJ2-6,few,TRBV15,TGTGCCACCAGCAGCGCAACAGCCTCTGGGGCCAACGTCCTGACTTTC,CATSSATASGANVLTF
TRBD2,TRBJ2-5,few,TRBV19,TGTGCCAGTAGTACCCTAGCGGCCCCAACCCAGTACTTC,CASSTLAAPTQYF
-,TRBJ2-1,-,TRBV7-3,TGTGCCAGCAGCTTGACCACCGGGGAGCAGTTCTTC,CASSLTTGEQFF
-,TRBJ2-7,-,TRBV7-8,TGTGCCAGCAGCTTAGCAGGAGAGCGCGAGCAGTACTTC,CASSLAGEREQYF
TRBD1,TRBJ1-6,-,TRBV6-5,TGTGCCAGCAGCCAGTCGACAGGGTACTCACCCCTCCACTTT,CASSQSTGYSPLHF
-,TRBJ1-3,-,TRBV5-6,TGTGCCAGCAGCTTGGTTTCCGGTCTCGGAAACACCATATATTTT,CASSLVSGLGNTIYF
-,TRBJ2-5,few,TRBV15,TGTGCCACCAGCAGAGATCAGGGGACCCAGTACTTC,CATSRDQGTQYF
-,TRBJ2-7,-,TRBV10-3,TGTGCCACCCTCGGAGCGGAGGTCAGGTTCGAGCAGTACTTC,CATLGAEVRFEQYF
TRBD2,TRBJ2-3,few,TRBV28,TGTGCCAGCCGAGCGGGGGTTCGAGCGGGATACACAGATACGCAGTATTTT,CASRAGVRAGYTDTQYF
-,TRBJ2-5,few,TRBV5-6,TGTGCCAGCAGCTTGGCCGCGGGCACACAAGAGACCCAGTACTTC,CASSLAAGTQETQYF
-,TRBJ1-1,few,TRBV4-2,TGTGCCAGCAGCCAAGGGGTAGGGGACACTGAAGCTTTCTTT,CASSQGVGDTEAFF
-,TRBJ1-1,-,TRBV7-9,TGTGCCAGCAGCTTAAAGGGGCGCCTCACTGAAGCTTTCTTT,CASSLKGRLTEAFF
-,TRBJ2-5,few,TRBV29-1,TGCAGCGTTGCGGACAGCCGGGAGACCCAGTACTTC,CSVADSRETQYF
-,TRBJ2-7,few,TRBV30,TGTGCCTGGAGTCCGACAGAGTACGAGCAGTACTTC,CAWSPTEYEQYF
TRBD2,TRBJ2-5,-,TRBV5-8,TGTGCCAGCAGCTTACTAGCGGGGTTGGAGACCCAGTACTTC,CASSLLAGLETQYF
-,TRBJ2-3,few,TRBV4-1,TGCGCCAGCAAGGAGAGAGATACGCAGTATTTT,CASKERDTQYF
-,TRBJ2-2,few,TRBV5-1,TGCGCCAGCAGCTTGTCTACAGGGAACACCGGGGAGCTGTTTTTT,CASSLSTGNTGELFF
TRBD2,TRBJ2-1,-,TRBV18,TGTGCCAGCTCACCATCCCAGCGGGGGGGCATGAATGAGCAGTTCTTC,CASSPSQRGGMNEQFF
TRBD1,TRBJ1-2,-,TRBV18,TGTGCCAGCTCAAATGCTGTCACAGGGGCCGGTGGCTACACCTTC,CASSNAVTGAGGYTF
TRBD2,TRBJ2-1,few,TRBV7-9,TGTGCCAGCAGCCAAGTGACTAGCGGCCACAATGAGCAGTTCTTC,CASSQVTSGHNEQFF
TRBD1,TRBJ2-1,few,TRBV4-3,TGCGCCAGCAGCCAATTGGGACAGTCGGGATTTGAGCAGTTCTTC,CASSQLGQSGFEQFF
TRBD2,TRBJ2-3,-,TRBV9,TGTGCCAGCAGCGTAGGGGTTACTAGCGGGCCAGATACGCAGTATTTT,CASSVGVTSGPDTQYF
TRBD1,TRBJ1-4,few,TRBV19,TGTGCCAGTAATAGGGGACAGGGGAATGAAAAACTGTTTTTT,CASNRGQGNEKLFF
-,TRBJ2-3,-,TRBV27,TGTGCCAGCAGAAGTCGAGGGGGAGTGGCAGATACGCAGTATTTT,CASRSRGGVADTQYF
-,TRBJ1-2,few,TRBV6-6,TGTGCCAGCAGTTACTCGAGCAGGGACTATGGCTACACCTTC,CASSYSSRDYGYTF
-,TRBJ1-1,few,TRBV4-3,TGCGCCAGCAGCCAAGATCTGAACGCGCGTTCTGAAGCTTTCTTT,CASSQDLNARSEAFF
-,TRBJ2-5,-,TRBV27,TGTGCCAGCACCCCCGCTGGGAGAGAGGCCCAGTACTTC,CASTPAGREAQYF
TRBD1,TRBJ1-1,-,TRBV7-8,TGTGCCAGCAGCTTCCCCGGGACAGGAGAGAGTGAAGCTTTCTTT,CASSFPGTGESEAFF
-,TRBJ2-7,few,TRBV5-3,TGTGCCAGAATTGGTCTTGTCAGCGAGCAGTACTTC,CARIGLVSEQYF
-,TRBJ1-6,few,TRBV6-5,TGTGCCAGCAACCGAAAGGGGGTCAATTCACCCCTCCACTTT,CASNRKGVNSPLHF
-,TRBJ2-7,-,TRBV5-6,TGTGCCAGCAGTGCTATGAGACTAGACTACGAGCAGTACTTC,CASSAMRLDYEQYF
TRBD1,TRBJ1-5,few,TRBV28,TGTGCCAGCAGTTGGACAGGGGAGTATCAGCCCCAGCATTTT,CASSWTGEYQPQHF
TRBD1,TRBJ1-1,few,TRBV9,TGTGCCAGCAGCGAACACGGACAGGAGAACACTGAAGCTTTCTTT,CASSEHGQENTEAFF